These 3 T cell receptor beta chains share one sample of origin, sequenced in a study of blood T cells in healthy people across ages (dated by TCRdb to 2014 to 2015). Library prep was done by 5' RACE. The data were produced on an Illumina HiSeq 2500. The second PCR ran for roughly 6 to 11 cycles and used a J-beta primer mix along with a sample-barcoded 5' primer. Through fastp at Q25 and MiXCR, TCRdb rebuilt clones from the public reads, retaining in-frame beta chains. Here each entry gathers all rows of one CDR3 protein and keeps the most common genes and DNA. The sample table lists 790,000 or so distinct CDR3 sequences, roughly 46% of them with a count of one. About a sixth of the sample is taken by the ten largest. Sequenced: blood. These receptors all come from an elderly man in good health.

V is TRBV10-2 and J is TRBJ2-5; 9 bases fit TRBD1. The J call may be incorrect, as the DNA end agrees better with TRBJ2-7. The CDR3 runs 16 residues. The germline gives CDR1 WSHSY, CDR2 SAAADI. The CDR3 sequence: CASAGRGDRVSGEQYF. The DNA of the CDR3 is TGCGCCAGCGCCGGCCGGGGGGACAGGGTATCCGGCGAGCAGTACTTC.

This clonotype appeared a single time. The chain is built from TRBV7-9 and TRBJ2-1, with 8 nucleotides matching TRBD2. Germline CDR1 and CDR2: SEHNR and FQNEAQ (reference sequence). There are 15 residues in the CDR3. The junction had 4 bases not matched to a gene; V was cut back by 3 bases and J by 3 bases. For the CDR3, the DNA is TGTGCCAGCAGCTTGGCGCGGGGGGTCTACAATGAGCAGTTCTTC. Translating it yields CASSLARGVYNEQFF. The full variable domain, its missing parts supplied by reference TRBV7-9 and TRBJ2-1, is DTGVSQNPRHKITKRGQNVTFRCDPISEHNRLYWYRQTLGQGPEFLTYFQNEAQLEKSRLLSDRFSAERPKGSFSTLEIQRTEQGDSAMYLCASSLARGVYNEQFFGPGTRLTVL.

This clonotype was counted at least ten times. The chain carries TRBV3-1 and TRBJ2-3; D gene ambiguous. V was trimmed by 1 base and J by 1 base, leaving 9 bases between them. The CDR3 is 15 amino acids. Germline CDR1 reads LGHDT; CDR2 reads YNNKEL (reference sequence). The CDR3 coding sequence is TGTGCCAGCAGCCAAGTTGGCCGTCGCACAGATACGCAGTATTTT. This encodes CASSQVGRRTDTQYF.